This TCR beta chain was captured by sequencing in a study of T cells after yellow fever vaccination. Study-level information: The SMART-Seq v4 Ultra Low Input method served to prepare the low-cell-number fractions. Findings and limits, study-wide: The presence of abundant clonotypes contaminating from the bulk population was possible in FACS-sorted repertoires.

CDR1 KGHSH and CDR2 LQKENI come from the germline V gene. The V and J ends lost 1 base and 6 bases respectively, with 9 bases between them. This CDR3 has 13 residues. Turning to this clonotype: Its matching antigen is unknown.

The study made its TCR cDNA through 5'RACE template switching. That step introduced a universal primer site along with UMIs. TCRdb analysed the 5' RACE reads with MiXCR anew, one entry per CDR3 protein. The table records more than 300,000 distinct CDR3 sequences, 9.5% to 12% of them present only once. Specimen: CD4+ T cells sorted from PBMCs, collected 45 days after the yellow fever booster vaccination. V gene TRBV18 combines with J gene TRBJ1-2, with no clear D. The TCR originated in a man aged 18-30 years who received the YFV17D yellow fever vaccine. The CDR3: CASSPLDGDGYTF. CDR3 nucleotides: TGTGCCAGCTCACCACTTGACGGGGATGGCTACACCTTC.